A single sample is the source of the 18 T cell receptor beta chains below, sequenced in a study of T cells in Graves' hyperthyroidism and ophthalmopathy. Template material for amplifying TCR beta CDR3 regions consisted of RNA transcripts. The HTBI primer set served for first-round RT-PCR of the TCR CDR3. TCRdb fed the multiplex PCR reads into MiXCR, producing one record per CDR3 protein. The sample lists under 550,000 distinct CDR3 sequences; 12% to 15% were seen once. The source material was blood. Source of these receptors: a woman aged 18-35 years with Graves' hyperthyroidism.

The table lists this clonotype with many counts. The chain couples TRBV5-1 to TRBJ2-1; 9 nucleotides line up with TRBD2. CDR3 size: 14 residues. Germline CDR1 SGHRS, CDR2 YFSETQ. V trimming: 4 bases; J trimming: 6 bases; junction bases outside the gene matches: 5. The CDR3 DNA reads as TGCGCCAGCAGCGCTAGCGGGATGGGCAATGAGCAGTTCTTC. This translates into CASSASGMGNEQFF.

Only a few counts were recorded for this clonotype. The chain recombines TRBV2 with TRBJ2-1; no firm D call. Germline CDR1 and CDR2: SNHLY and FYNNEI. The CDR3 consists of 13 residues. Between the trimmed V and J ends, which lost 2 bases and 5 bases, there was a span of 7 bases. The CDR3 region has the DNA TGTGCCAGCAGTGAAAGGGCGGACAATGAGCAGTTCTTC. It translates to CASSERADNEQFF.

This clonotype was observed at least ten times. CDR3 nucleotides: TGTGCCAGCAGCCCCGCCCTGGGACTAGCGGGGGATGAGCAGTTCTTC. Protein: CASSPALGLAGDEQFF. The chain carries TRBV11-2 and TRBJ2-1; 14 nucleotides align to TRBD2. This CDR3 has 16 amino acids. CDR1 and CDR2 (germline): SGHAT, FQNNGV. The V gene end was trimmed by 5 bases and the J gene end by 8 bases; junction bases not matched to a gene: 8. Looking up the rest from reference TRBV11-2 and TRBJ2-1 gives the full variable domain: EAGVAQSPRYKIIEKRQSVAFWCNPISGHATLYWYQQILGQGPKLLIQFQNNGVVDDSQLPKDRFSAERLKGVDSTLKIQPAKLEDSAVYLCASSPALGLAGDEQFFGPGTRLTVL.

V and J are TRBV13 and TRBJ2-1; 14 bases are shared with TRBD2. Germline lookup yields CDR1 PRHDT and CDR2 FYEKMQ (reference sequence). Trimming at V came to 5 bases and at J to 7 bases, leaving 4 bases not matched to a gene. The CDR3 spans 15 residues. The CDR3 region is CASSGLAGGGNEQFF. In DNA, the CDR3 is TGTGCCAGCAGCGGACTAGCGGGAGGTGGAAATGAGCAGTTCTTC.

The CDR3 region is CSARDWGETQYF. Written as DNA, the CDR3 is TGCAGTGCTAGAGATTGGGGGGAGACCCAGTACTTC. The rearrangement links TRBV20-1 to TRBJ2-5; D is perhaps TRBD1 or TRBD2 (5 bases each). The CDR3 has 12 residues. V was pared by 0 bases and J by 5 bases, with 7 bases between. Looked up from germline, CDR1 is DFQATT and CDR2 is SNEGSKA (reference sequence).

A few counts support this clonotype. The rearrangement joins TRBV5-1 to TRBJ2-7; maybe TRBD2 (6 bases). Germline CDR1 SGHRS, CDR2 YFSETQ. The germline V and J ends were trimmed by 0 bases and 3 bases, with 16 bases remaining between them. The CDR3 is made up of 16 amino acids. The CDR3 reads CASSLESGLNLYEQYF. CDR3 in DNA: TGCGCCAGCAGCTTGGAATCGGGACTGAACCTCTACGAGCAGTACTTC.

The genes are TRBV7-2 and TRBJ1-2; maybe TRBD1 (6 bases). There are 14 residues in the CDR3. CDR1 and CDR2 from the germline V gene are SGHTA and FQGNSA. Trimming took 1 base from V and 3 from J, leaving 9 bases between them. In DNA form, the CDR3 reads TGTGCCAGCAGCTTAGAGCACAGGGACTATGGCTACACCTTC. Amino acids: CASSLEHRDYGYTF.

This clonotype was recorded once. The chain joins TRBV19 to TRBJ1-4; no clear D. V lost 5 bases, J lost 13 bases, and 14 bases lay in between. CDR3 size: 12 residues. The germline V gene has CDR1 LNHDA and CDR2 SQIVND (reference sequence). The CDR3 spells CASSPTRAGLFF. CDR3 sequence (DNA): TGTGCCAGTAGTCCTACAAGGGCCGGACTGTTTTTT.

This clonotype was recorded many times. CDR3 nucleotides: TGTGCCAGCAGTGAACTCCTAGCGGGAGGCACAGATACGCAGTATTTT. It is translated as CASSELLAGGTDTQYF. The V call is TRBV2, the J call TRBJ2-3, with 10 bases that match TRBD2. The CDR3 totals 16 residues. The junction had 3 bases not matched to a gene; V was cut back by 2 bases and J by 1 base. Germline lookup yields CDR1 SNHLY and CDR2 FYNNEI. The full variable domain, its missing parts supplied by reference TRBV2 and TRBJ2-3, is EPEVTQTPSHQVTQMGQEVILRCVPISNHLYFYWYRQILGQKVEFLVSFYNNEISEKSEIFDDQFSVERPDGSNFTLKIRSTKLEDSAMYFCASSELLAGGTDTQYFGPGTRLTVL.

This clonotype was picked up many times. The rearrangement links TRBV20-1 to TRBJ1-4, with no clear D. Per germline, CDR1 DFQATT and CDR2 SNEGSKA (reference sequence). The CDR3 runs to 15 residues. The V and J ends lost 1 base and 0 bases respectively, with 9 bases between them. CDR3: CSARANVATNEKLFF. CDR3 in DNA: TGCAGTGCTAGAGCGAACGTTGCAACTAATGAAAAACTGTTTTTT.

The sample holds many counts of this clonotype. This chain joins TRBV27 and TRBJ2-3; 8 positions agree with TRBD2. CDR3 length: 15 residues. CDR1 MNHEY and CDR2 SMNVEV come from the germline V gene (reference sequence). The V gene end was trimmed by 3 bases and the J gene end by 2 bases; junction bases not matched to a gene: 4. CDR3 coding DNA: TGTGCCAGCAGTTTGACTAGCGCCGCCACAGATACGCAGTATTTT. Its translation: CASSLTSAATDTQYF.

This clonotype was observed many times. The chain employs TRBV6-5 and TRBJ2-7; D is ambiguous. Germline CDR1 MNHEY, CDR2 SVGAGI. This CDR3 region has 15 residues. Trimming cost V 0 bases and J 2 bases, with 11 bases left between them. The CDR3 nucleotides are TGTGCCAGCAGTTACTCGATTACAGACCCCTACGAGCAGTACTTC. Amino acids: CASSYSITDPYEQYF.

This clonotype was observed many times. The V and J genes are TRBV20-1 and TRBJ2-7, with 9 positions matching TRBD2. CDR1 and CDR2 from the germline V gene are DFQATT and SNEGSKA (reference sequence). V trimming: 3 bases; J trimming: 5 bases; junction bases outside the gene matches: 8. CDR3 length: 14 amino acids. CDR3 DNA sequence: TGCAGTGCTAGGATAGCGGGAGTTGTCGACGAGCAGTACTTC. Translation gives CSARIAGVVDEQYF.

Points on this clonotype: This sequence may be a read error, since a much larger clone differs from it by one base. This chain connects TRBV6-5 to TRBJ2-7; either TRBD1 or TRBD2 may fit D (6 bases each). The CDR3 consists of 16 residues. Germline-derived CDR1 and CDR2 are MNHEY and SVGAGI. CDR3 nucleotide sequence: TGTGTCAGCAGTTACTATGCGGGACATGGGCCATACGAGCAGTACTTC. Its translation is CVSSYYAGHGPYEQYF.

In nucleotides, the CDR3 is TGTGCCAGCAGCCAAGATCGGCCAGGACCACGGTCGGGGGCCAACGTCCTGACTTTC. This sequence encodes CASSQDRPGPRSGANVLTF. This chain connects TRBV3-1 to TRBJ2-6, with D unresolved. The CDR3 has 19 residues. Germline V gives CDR1 LGHDT, CDR2 YNNKEL (reference sequence). V was clipped by 0 bases and J by 4 bases, with 19 bases between them.

This clonotype occurred many times. The chain's CDR3 is CASSLRDTSYEQYF. The CDR3 DNA sequence: TGTGCCAGCAGTCTTCGGGACACCTCCTACGAGCAGTACTTC. V usage is TRBV27 and J usage is TRBJ2-7; tentative D call: TRBD1 (6 bases). V lost 5 bases and J lost 0, with 11 bases in between. The CDR3 contains 14 residues. The germline V gene encodes CDR1 MNHEY and CDR2 SMNVEV (reference sequence).

This clonotype came up a few times. The genes are TRBV5-1 and TRBJ2-5, with unresolved D. CDR3 size: 15 residues. V lost 4 bases and J 2 bases, leaving 15 bases between the germline ends. Germline V gene lookup returns CDR1 SGHRS and CDR2 YFSETQ. CDR3 in amino acids: CASSVQQQPQETQYF. The CDR3 DNA reads TGCGCCAGCAGCGTGCAACAGCAACCTCAAGAGACCCAGTACTTC.

This clonotype was recorded many times. This chain uses TRBV7-8 with TRBJ2-3, with TRBD2 as a possible D gene (5 bases). The CDR3 is made up of 16 amino acids. Germline loops: CDR1 SGHVS, CDR2 FQNEAQ. The V end was cut by 5 bases, the J end by 2 bases, with 17 bases between. CDR3 coding DNA: TGTGCCAGCAGCCTTATAGCGTTTGGGCTCACAGATACGCAGTATTTT. This gives the protein CASSLIAFGLTDTQYF.